This T cell receptor (beta chain) was recorded in a study of beta chain features in type 1 diabetes (dated by TCRdb to 2017 to 2018). Broadly, across the study: Mean age, gender distribution, total cell number and subset yield did not differ between patients and healthy donors. Naive and central memory subsets were obtained from all 30 or so donors, but regulatory and stem cell-like memory subsets were isolated from only 8 patients and roughly eight healthy donors. The study compared the TCRB repertoires of sorted circulating CD4+ T cell subsets in recently diagnosed type 1 diabetes patients with those in matched healthy donors. A total of 100 million to 110 million sorted cells were examined across all samples, and a strong correlation was observed between cell number per subset and RNA yield.

A single peripheral blood draw of around 100 mL on average was collected from each donor into heparinised tubes. Naive, central memory, regulatory and stem cell-like memory CD4+ T cells were sorted on a BD FACSAria II using a panel including CD45RO, CCR7, CD25, CD127, CD95 and CD27. A purity above 98% was achieved for all sorted populations. PBMCs were isolated right away by Lymphoprep density gradient centrifugation and were stained directly, without culture. Samples were stained and sorted in pairs, with one healthy donor and one patient per experiment, so that batch effects were minimized. V and J lose 0 bases and 6 bases, and a span of 13 bases separates them. Via the germline V gene (reference sequence), CDR1 is GTSNPN and CDR2 SVGIG. The CDR3 has 14 amino acids, counting the end cysteine and phenylalanine. Left in the record is the CDR3 DNA by itself, 42 bases read in frame from the first base.

This clone turned up a few times. The clone's antigen remains unknown. No qualities accompany the bases; no much larger clone lies one base away. The entire amount of isolated RNA was reverse transcribed using the High Capacity cDNA Reverse Transcription Kit, so the sequenced TCRB transcripts were expressed ones. Deep immunoSEQ sequencing was performed on naive, central memory and regulatory T cell samples, with an average of roughly 3.3 million total reads per sample. After sorted cells were lysed in RLT buffer, RNA was extracted with DNase-treated RNeasy Micro or Mini kits, with the choice depending on cell number. To prevent cross-contamination, every cell subset was processed on its own, while patient and healthy donor samples were processed together. TCRB sequences were amplified from cDNA with the immunoSEQ multiplex PCR, producing 87-bp fragments spanning the CDR3 region. Sequencing of the amplicons was performed on the Illumina HiSeq platform. Under the source paper's analysis protocol: Synthetic template baselines were used to correct PCR bias computationally, reads within Hamming distance 2 were collapsed together, and singletons that could not be merged were discarded. Reads were aligned against IMGT so that V, D and J genes, CDR3 length and insertions or deletions at six rearrangement sites could be assigned. Within each subset, clonotype counts were normalized to sorted cell number, and only after that were true diversity and Gini coefficients computed with the tcR R package. The overlap coefficient, calculated on TCRB nucleotide sequences, was used to measure repertoire sharing. TCRdb limited this immuneACCESS table to in-frame rearrangements with V and J called. A share of clones is missing; checked studies link under half to unresolved V genes, and the rest is unexplained. V and J calls plus clone size are reproduced from that table; the DNA served to infer D and trimming. Recorded for this sample are 300,000 to 350,000 clones; about 14% of them occurred a single time. Roughly 7% of the sample is held by the ten biggest clonotypes.

Paper-wide results and their limitations: Sequencing cDNA rather than genomic DNA could over-represent highly expressing activated cells, although activation and CD3 levels did not differ between groups. PCR may preferentially amplify shorter templates, but because patient and control samples were amplified and corrected together, any resulting skew would affect both groups equally. At VDJ recombination sites, patients with type 1 diabetes made fewer insertions and deleted more nucleotides, a pattern implying thymic rearrangement abnormalities. The naive, central memory and regulatory TCRB repertoires appeared to resemble one another more closely among patients than among healthy donors. In all four CD4+ subsets, TCRB CDR3 length was moderately but significantly shorter in type 1 diabetes patients. Only small numbers of individuals were included in the HLA sub-analyses, which left unresolved whether HLA type had any influence on TCRB rearrangement.

This receptor was obtained from a man under 40 in good health. The V gene is TRBV30 and the J gene is TRBJ2-3; a confident D gene designation cannot be given. Material: central memory CD4+ T cells from blood. The nucleotide sequence is given as TGTGCCTGGAGTGTACGGGTAGGATCGGATACGCAGTATTTT. Translated, this gives CAWSVRVGSDTQYF.